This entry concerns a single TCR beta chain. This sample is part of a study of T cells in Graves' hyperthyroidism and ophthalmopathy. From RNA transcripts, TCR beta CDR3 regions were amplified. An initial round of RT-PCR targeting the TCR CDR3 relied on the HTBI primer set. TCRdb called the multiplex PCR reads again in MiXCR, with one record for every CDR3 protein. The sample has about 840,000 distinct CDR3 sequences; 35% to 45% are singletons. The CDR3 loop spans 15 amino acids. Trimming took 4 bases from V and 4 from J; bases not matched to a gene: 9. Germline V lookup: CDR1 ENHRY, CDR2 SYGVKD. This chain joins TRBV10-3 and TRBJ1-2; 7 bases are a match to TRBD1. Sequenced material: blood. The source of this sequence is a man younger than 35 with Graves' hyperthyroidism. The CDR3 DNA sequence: TGTGCCATCAGTGCTCCGTACAGGGGTAGCTATGGCTACACCTTC. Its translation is CAISAPYRGSYGYTF.